What follows is one TCR beta chain and its context. These data belong to a study of blood T cell repertoires in COVID-19. Background on the study: Sites in the United States, Italy and Spain provided acute and convalescent COVID-19 samples. PBMCs, B-cell-depleted T cells, or T cells were the source of the cDNA or gDNA that made up the material.

Losses at the gene ends were 4 bases for V and 2 bases for J; bases not matched to a gene: 3. The CDR3 is 17 residues long. Germline V gene sequence: CDR1 SGHDT, CDR2 YYEEEE. Per the original methods: Cell counts per sample came from amplifying reference gene primers. The method was immunoSEQ multiplex PCR; TCRdb's version includes in-frame clones alone and lacks a portion of them. Clone size and V and J calls were adopted from that table, with D and trimming inferred from the DNA. The sample has more than 100,000 clones, about four fifths seen once. The sequence derives from a woman older than 75 with acute or convalescent COVID-19. The rearrangement joins TRBV5-6 to TRBJ2-1; TRBD2 agrees at 16 bases. The sequenced sample was peripheral blood. In DNA form, the CDR3 reads TGTGCCAGCAGCGGCGGGACTAGCGGGGGGGCCTACAATGAGCAGTTCTTC. Amino acids: CASSGGTSGGAYNEQFF.